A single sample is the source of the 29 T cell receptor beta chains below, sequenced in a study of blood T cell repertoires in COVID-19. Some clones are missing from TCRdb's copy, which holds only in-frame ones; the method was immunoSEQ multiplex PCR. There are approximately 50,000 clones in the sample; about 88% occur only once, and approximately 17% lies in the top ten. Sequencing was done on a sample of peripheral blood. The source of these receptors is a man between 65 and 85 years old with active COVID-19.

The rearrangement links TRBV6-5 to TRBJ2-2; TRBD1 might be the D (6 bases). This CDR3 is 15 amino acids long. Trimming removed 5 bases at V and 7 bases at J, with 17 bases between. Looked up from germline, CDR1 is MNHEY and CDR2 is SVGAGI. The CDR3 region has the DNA TGTGCCAGCAGTCCAGGGGTCATACAAGGCGGGGAGCTGTTTTTT. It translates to CASSPGVIQGGELFF.

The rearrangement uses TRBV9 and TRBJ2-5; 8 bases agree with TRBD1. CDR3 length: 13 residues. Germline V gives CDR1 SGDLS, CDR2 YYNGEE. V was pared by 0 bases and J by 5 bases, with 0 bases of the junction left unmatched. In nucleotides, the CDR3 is TGTGCCAGCAGCGTAGACAGGGGGGAGACCCAGTACTTC. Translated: CASSVDRGETQYF. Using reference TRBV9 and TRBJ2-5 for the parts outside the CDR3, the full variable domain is DSGVTQTPKHLITATGQRVTLRCSPRSGDLSVYWYQQSLDQGLQFLIQYYNGEERAKGNILERFSAQQFPDLHSELNLSSLELGDSALYFCASSVDRGETQYFGPGTRLLVL.

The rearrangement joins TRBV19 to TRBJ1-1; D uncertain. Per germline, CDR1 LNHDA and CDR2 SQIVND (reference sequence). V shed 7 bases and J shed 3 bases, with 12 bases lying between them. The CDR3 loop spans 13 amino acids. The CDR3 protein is CASTQRQYTEAFF. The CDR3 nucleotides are TGTGCCAGTACCCAGCGGCAGTACACTGAAGCTTTCTTT.

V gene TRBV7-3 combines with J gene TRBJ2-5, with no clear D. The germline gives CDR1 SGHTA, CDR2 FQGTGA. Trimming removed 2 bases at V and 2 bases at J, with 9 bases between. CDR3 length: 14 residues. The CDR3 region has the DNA TGTGCCAGCAGCTTAGATGGGCCACAAGAGACCCAGTACTTC. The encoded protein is CASSLDGPQETQYF. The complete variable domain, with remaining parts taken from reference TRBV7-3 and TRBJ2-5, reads GAGVSQTPSNKVTEKGKYVELRCDPISGHTALYWYRQSLGQGPEFLIYFQGTGAADDSGLPNDRFFAVRPEGSVSTLKIQRTERGDSAVYLCASSLDGPQETQYFGPGTRLLVL.

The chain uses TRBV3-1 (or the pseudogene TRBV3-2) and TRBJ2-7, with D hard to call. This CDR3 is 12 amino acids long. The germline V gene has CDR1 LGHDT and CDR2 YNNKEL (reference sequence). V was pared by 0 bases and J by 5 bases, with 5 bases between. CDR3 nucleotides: TGTGCCAGCAGCCAAGACAGGCACGAGCAGTACTTC. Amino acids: CASSQDRHEQYF.

The CDR3 DNA follows: TGTGCCAGCAGGAACCCCGGTGGCTACACCTTC. It yields the protein CASRNPGGYTF. J is TRBJ1-2 and V is TRBV28; D is unclear. CDR1 is MDHEN and CDR2 is SYDVKM in the germline V gene. V lost 6 bases and J 7 bases, leaving 9 bases between the germline ends. The CDR3 runs to 11 residues.

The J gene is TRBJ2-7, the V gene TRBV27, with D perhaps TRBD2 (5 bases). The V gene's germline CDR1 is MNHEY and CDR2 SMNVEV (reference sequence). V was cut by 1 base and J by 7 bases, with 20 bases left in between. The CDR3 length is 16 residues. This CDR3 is CASSLWRGSQVKEQYF. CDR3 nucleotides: TGTGCCAGCAGTTTATGGAGAGGGTCGCAGGTTAAGGAGCAGTACTTC.

The CDR3 spells CASSSGPGESNGYTF. In DNA form, the CDR3 reads TGCGCCAGCAGCTCGGGACCAGGGGAATCTAACGGCTACACCTTC. The chain employs TRBV5-1 and TRBJ1-2, with D perhaps matching TRBD1 (6 bases). The CDR3 runs to 15 residues. Germline V gene lookup returns CDR1 SGHRS and CDR2 YFSETQ. Trimming took off 3 bases at V and 8 bases at J, with 20 bases between the two ends.

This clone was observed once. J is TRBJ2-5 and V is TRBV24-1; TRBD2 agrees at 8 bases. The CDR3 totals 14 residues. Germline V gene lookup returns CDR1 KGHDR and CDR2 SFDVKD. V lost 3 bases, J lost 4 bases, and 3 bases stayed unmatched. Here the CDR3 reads CATSDGLAAETQYF. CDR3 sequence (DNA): TGTGCCACCAGTGATGGACTAGCCGCAGAGACCCAGTACTTC.

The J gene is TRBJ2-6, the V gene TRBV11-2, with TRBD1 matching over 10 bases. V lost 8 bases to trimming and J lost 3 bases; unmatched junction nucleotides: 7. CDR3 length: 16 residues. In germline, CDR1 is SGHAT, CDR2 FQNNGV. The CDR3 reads CASGSDRGFGANVLTF. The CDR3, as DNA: TGTGCCAGCGGATCGGACAGGGGGTTTGGGGCCAACGTCCTGACTTTC.

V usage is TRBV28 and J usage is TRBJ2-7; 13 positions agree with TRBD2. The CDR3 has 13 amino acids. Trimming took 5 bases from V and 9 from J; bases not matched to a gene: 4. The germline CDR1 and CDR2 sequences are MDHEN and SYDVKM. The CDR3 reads CASSPRTSGGQYF. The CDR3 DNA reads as TGTGCCAGCAGTCCCCGGACTAGCGGGGGGCAGTACTTC.

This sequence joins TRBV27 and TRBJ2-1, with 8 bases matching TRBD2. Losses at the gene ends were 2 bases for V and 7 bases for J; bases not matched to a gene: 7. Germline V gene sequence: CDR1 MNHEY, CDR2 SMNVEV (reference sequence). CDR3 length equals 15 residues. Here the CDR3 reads CASSLAGGVGNEQFF. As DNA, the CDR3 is TGTGCCAGCAGTTTAGCGGGAGGTGTAGGGAATGAGCAGTTCTTC.

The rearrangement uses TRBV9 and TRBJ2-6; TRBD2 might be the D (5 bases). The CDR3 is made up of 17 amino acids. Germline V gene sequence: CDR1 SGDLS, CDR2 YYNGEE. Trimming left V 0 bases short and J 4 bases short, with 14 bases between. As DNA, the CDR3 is TGTGCCAGCAGCGTAGCTACGTCCCCGGGGGGGGCCAACGTCCTGACTTTC. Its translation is CASSVATSPGGANVLTF.

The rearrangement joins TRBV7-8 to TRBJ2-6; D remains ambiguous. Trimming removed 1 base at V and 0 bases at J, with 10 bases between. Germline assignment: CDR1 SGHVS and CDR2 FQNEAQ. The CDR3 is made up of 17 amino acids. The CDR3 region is CASSLGSRSSGANVLTF. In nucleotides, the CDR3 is TGTGCCAGCAGCTTAGGTTCCCGTAGCTCTGGGGCCAACGTCCTGACTTTC.

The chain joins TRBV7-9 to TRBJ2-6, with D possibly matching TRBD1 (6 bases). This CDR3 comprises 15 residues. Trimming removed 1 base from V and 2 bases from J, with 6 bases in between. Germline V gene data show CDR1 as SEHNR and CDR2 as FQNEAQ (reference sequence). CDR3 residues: CASSLEGAGANVLTF. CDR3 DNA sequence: TGTGCCAGCAGCTTAGAGGGGGCTGGGGCCAACGTCCTGACTTTC.

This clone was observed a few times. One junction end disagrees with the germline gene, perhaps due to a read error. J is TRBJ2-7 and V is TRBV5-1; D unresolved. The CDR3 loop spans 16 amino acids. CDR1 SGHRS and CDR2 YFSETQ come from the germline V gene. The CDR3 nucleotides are TGCGCCAGCAGCCCGACCGGGTCTACTAACTCCCACGAGCAGTACTTC. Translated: CASSPTGSTNSHEQYF. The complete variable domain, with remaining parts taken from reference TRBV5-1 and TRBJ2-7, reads KAGVTQTPRYLIKTRGQQVTLSCSPISGHRSVSWYQQTPGQGLQFLFEYFSETQRNKGNFPGRFSGRQFSNSRSEMNVSTLELGDSALYLCASSPTGSTNSHEQYFGPGTRLTVT.

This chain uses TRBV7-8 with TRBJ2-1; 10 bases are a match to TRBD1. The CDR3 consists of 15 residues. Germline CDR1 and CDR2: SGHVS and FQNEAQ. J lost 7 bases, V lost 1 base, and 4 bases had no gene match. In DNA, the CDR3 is TGTGCCAGCAGCTTAGGACAGGGGGCGCCAAATGAGCAGTTCTTC. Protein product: CASSLGQGAPNEQFF.

CDR3 amino acids: CASSRGGDGQPQHF. The CDR3 region has the DNA TGCGCCAGCAGCCGGGGAGGGGACGGGCAGCCCCAGCATTTT. The chain recombines TRBV5-1 with TRBJ1-5, with TRBD1 as a possible D gene (5 bases). The V end was cut by 4 bases, the J end by 7 bases, with 15 bases between. The CDR3 contains 14 residues. The germline V gene has CDR1 SGHRS and CDR2 YFSETQ.

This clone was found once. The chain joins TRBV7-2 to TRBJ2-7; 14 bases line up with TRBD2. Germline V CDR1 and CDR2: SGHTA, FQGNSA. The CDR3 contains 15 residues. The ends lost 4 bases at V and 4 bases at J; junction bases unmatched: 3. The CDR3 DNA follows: TGTGCCAGCAGCTCGGGACTAGCGGGAGAGTACGAGCAGTACTTC. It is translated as CASSSGLAGEYEQYF.

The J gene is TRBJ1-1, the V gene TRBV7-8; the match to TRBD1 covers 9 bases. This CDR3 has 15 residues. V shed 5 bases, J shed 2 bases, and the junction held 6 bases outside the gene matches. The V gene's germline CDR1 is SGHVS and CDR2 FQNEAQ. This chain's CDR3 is CASSPGTGQNTEAFF. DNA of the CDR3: TGTGCCAGCAGCCCCGGGACAGGGCAAAACACTGAAGCTTTCTTT.

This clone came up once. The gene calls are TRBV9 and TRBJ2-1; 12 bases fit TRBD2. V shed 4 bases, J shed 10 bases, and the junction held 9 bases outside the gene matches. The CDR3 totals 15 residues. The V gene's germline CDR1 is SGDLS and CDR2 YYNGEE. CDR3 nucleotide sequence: TGTGCCAGCAGCCCGCGACTAGCGGGAGTCCAGGAGCAGTTCTTC. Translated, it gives CASSPRLAGVQEQFF. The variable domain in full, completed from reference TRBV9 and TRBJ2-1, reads DSGVTQTPKHLITATGQRVTLRCSPRSGDLSVYWYQQSLDQGLQFLIQYYNGEERAKGNILERFSAQQFPDLHSELNLSSLELGDSALYFCASSPRLAGVQEQFFGPGTRLTVL.

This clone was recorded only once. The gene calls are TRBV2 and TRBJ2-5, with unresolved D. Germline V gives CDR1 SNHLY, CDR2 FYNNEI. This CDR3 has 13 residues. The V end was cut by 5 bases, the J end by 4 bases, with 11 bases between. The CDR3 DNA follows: TGTGCCAGCAGTTATAGTGGTCGAGAGACCCAGTACTTC. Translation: CASSYSGRETQYF.

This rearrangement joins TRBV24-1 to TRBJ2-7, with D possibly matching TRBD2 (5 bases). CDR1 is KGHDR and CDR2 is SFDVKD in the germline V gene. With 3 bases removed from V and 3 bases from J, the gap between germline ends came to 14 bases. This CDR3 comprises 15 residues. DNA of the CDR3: TGTGCCACCAGTGATAATACTCCCGGGGACTACGAGCAGTACTTC. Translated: CATSDNTPGDYEQYF.

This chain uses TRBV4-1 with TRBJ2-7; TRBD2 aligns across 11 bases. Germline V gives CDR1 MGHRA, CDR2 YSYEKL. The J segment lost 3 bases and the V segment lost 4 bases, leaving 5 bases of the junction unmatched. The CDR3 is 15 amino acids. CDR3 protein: CASSLLAGALYEQYF. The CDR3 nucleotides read TGCGCCAGCAGCCTACTAGCGGGAGCTCTCTACGAGCAGTACTTC.

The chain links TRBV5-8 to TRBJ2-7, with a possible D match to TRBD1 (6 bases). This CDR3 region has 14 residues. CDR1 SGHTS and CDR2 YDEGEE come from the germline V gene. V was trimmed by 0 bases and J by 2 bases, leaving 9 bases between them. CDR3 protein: CASSLVGTTYEQYF. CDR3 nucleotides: TGTGCCAGCAGCTTGGTCGGGACAACCTACGAGCAGTACTTC.

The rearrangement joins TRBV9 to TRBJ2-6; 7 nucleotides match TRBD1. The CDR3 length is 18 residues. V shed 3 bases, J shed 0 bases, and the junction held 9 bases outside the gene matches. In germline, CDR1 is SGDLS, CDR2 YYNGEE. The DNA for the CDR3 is TGTGCCAGCAGCGCAGGGGACAGAAGAAACTCTGGGGCCAACGTCCTGACTTTC. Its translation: CASSAGDRRNSGANVLTF. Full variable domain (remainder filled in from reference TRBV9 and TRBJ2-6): DSGVTQTPKHLITATGQRVTLRCSPRSGDLSVYWYQQSLDQGLQFLIQYYNGEERAKGNILERFSAQQFPDLHSELNLSSLELGDSALYFCASSAGDRRNSGANVLTFGAGSRLTVL.

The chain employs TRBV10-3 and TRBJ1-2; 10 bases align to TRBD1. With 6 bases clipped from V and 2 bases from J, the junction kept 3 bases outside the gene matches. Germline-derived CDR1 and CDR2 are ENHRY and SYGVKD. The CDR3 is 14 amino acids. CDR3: CAISRQGANYGYTF. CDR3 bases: TGTGCCATCAGCCGACAGGGGGCGAACTATGGCTACACCTTC.

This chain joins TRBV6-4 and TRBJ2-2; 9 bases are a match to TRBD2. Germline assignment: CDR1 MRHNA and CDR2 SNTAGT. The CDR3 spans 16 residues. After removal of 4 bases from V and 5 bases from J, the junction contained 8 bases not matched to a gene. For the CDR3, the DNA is TGTGCCAGCAGTGTGGTAGCGGGAGCAGGGACCGGGGAGCTGTTTTTT. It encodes CASSVVAGAGTGELFF.

The CDR3 is CASRLGGSGGRHEQFF. CDR3 nucleotides: TGTGCCAGCAGATTGGGAGGGTCGGGCGGGAGACATGAGCAGTTCTTC. The J gene is TRBJ2-1, the V gene TRBV25-1; 7 bases agree with TRBD2. After removal of 6 bases from V and 8 bases from J, the junction contained 16 bases not matched to a gene. The CDR3 totals 16 residues. Germline V CDR1 and CDR2: MGHDK, SYGVNS.